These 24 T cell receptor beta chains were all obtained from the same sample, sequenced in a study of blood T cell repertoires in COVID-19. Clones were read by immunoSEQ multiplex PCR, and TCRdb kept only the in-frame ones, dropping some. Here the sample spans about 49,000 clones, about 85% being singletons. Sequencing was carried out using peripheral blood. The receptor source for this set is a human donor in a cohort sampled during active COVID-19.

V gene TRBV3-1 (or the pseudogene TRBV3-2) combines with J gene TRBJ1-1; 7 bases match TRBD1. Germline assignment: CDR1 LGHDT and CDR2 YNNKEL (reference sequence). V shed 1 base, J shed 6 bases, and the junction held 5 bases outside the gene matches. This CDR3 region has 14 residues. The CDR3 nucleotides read TGTGCCAGCAGCCAAGGGTGGCAGGGGGCTGAAGCTTTCTTT. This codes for CASSQGWQGAEAFF.

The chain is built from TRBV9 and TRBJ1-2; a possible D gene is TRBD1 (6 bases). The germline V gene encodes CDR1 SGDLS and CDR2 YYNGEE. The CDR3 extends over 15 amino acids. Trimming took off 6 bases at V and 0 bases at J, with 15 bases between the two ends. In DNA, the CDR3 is TGTGCCAGCAACCCTGAGGGACACCCTAACTATGGCTACACCTTC. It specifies CASNPEGHPNYGYTF.

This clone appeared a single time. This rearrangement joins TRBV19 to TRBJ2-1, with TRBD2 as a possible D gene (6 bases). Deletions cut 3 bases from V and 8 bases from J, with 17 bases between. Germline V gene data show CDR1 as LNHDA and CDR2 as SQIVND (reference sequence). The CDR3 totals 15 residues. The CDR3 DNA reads TGTGCCAGTAGTATGGGAGGCGGGATGGCCGATGAGCAGTTCTTC. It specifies CASSMGGGMADEQFF.

The CDR3 sequence: CASSLRQGGNIQYF. The CDR3 DNA is TGTGCCAGCAGTTTACGGCAGGGGGGCAACATTCAGTACTTC. The gene calls are TRBV28 and TRBJ2-4, with D possibly TRBD1 on 7 matching bases. CDR1 is MDHEN and CDR2 is SYDVKM in the germline V gene. Trimming took off 2 bases at V and 7 bases at J, with 12 bases between the two ends. The length of the CDR3 is 14 residues.

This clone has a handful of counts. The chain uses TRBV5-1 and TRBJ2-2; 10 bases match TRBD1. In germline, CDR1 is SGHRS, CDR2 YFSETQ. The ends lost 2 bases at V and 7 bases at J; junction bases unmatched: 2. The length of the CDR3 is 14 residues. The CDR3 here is CASSFGQGGGELFF. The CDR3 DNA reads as TGCGCCAGCAGCTTCGGACAGGGGGGCGGGGAGCTGTTTTTT.

CDR3 bases: TGTGCCAGCAGTTTGAGGTTGGGACTAAGGGTCGAGCAGTACTTC. Translated, it gives CASSLRLGLRVEQYF. The chain links TRBV28 to TRBJ2-7; 7 nucleotides line up with TRBD2. There are 15 residues in the CDR3. Germline V gene lookup returns CDR1 MDHEN and CDR2 SYDVKM. J was trimmed by 6 bases and V by 3 bases; bases with no gene match: 11.

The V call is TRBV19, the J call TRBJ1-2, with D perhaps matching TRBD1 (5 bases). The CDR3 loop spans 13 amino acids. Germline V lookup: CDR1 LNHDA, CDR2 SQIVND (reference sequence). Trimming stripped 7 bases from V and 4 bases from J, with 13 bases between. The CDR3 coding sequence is TGTGCCAGTAAGCCAGGGCCGGGCTATGGCTACACCTTC. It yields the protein CASKPGPGYGYTF.

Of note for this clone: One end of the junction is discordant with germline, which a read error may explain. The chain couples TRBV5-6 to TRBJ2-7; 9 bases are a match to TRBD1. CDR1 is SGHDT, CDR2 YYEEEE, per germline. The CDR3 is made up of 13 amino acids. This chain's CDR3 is CASSLEQGARGNF. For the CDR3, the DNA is TGTGCCAGCAGCTTGGAACAGGGGGCTAGAGGGAACTTC. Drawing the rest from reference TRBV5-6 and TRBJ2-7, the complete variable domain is DAGVTQSPTHLIKTRGQQVTLRCSPKSGHDTVSWYQQALGQGPQFIFQYYEEEERQRGNFPDRFSGHQFPNYSSELNVNALLLGDSALYLCASSLEQGARGNFGPGTRLTVT.

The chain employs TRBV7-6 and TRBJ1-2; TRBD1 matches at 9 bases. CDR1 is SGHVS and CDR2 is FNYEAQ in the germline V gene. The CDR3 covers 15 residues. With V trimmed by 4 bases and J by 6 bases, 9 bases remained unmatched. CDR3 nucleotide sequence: TGTGCCAGCAGCTCCCAATACAGGGGGCACGATGGCTACACCTTC. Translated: CASSSQYRGHDGYTF. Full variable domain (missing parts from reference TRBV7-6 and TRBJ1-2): GAGVSQSPRYKVTKRGQDVALRCDPISGHVSLYWYRQALGQGPEFLTYFNYEAQQDKSGLPNDRFSAERPEGSISTLTIQRTEQRDSAMYRCASSSQYRGHDGYTFGSGTRLTVV.

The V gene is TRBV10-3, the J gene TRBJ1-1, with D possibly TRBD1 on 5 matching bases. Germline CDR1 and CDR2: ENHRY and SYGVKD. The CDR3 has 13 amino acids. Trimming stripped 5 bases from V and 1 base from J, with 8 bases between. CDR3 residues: CAISMGGNTEAFF. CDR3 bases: TGTGCCATCAGTATGGGGGGGAACACTGAAGCTTTCTTT.

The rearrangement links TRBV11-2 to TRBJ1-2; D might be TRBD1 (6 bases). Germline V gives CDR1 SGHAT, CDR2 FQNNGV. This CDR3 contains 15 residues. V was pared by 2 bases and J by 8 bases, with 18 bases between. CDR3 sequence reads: CASSLNQGFVGGYTF. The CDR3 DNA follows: TGTGCCAGCAGCTTAAATCAGGGGTTTGTCGGAGGCTACACCTTC.

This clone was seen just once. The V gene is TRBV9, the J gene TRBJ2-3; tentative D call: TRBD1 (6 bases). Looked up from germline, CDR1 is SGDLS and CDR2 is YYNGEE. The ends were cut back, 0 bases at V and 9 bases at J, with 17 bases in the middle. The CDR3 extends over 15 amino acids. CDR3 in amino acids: CASSVESQGLRTQYF. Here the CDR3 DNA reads TGTGCCAGCAGCGTAGAGTCCCAGGGGTTGAGGACGCAGTATTTT. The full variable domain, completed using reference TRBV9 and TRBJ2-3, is DSGVTQTPKHLITATGQRVTLRCSPRSGDLSVYWYQQSLDQGLQFLIQYYNGEERAKGNILERFSAQQFPDLHSELNLSSLELGDSALYFCASSVESQGLRTQYFGPGTRLTVL.

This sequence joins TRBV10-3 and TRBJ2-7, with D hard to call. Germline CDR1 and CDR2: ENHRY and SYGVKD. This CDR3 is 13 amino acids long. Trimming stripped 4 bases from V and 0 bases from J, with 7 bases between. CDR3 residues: CAISVGSSYEQYF. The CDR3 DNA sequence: TGTGCCATCAGTGTCGGGTCCTCCTACGAGCAGTACTTC.

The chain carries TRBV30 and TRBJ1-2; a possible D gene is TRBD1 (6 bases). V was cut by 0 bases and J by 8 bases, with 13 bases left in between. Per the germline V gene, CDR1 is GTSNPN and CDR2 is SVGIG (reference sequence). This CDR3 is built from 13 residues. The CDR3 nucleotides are TGTGCCTGGAGTGTAGGGCAGGGGTGGGGCTACACCTTC. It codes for CAWSVGQGWGYTF.

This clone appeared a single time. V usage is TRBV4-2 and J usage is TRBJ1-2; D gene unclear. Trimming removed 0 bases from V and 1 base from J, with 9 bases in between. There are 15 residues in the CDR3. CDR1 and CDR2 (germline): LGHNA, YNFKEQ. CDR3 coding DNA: TGTGCCAGCAGCCAAGACAGAACATATAACTATGGCTACACCTTC. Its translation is CASSQDRTYNYGYTF.

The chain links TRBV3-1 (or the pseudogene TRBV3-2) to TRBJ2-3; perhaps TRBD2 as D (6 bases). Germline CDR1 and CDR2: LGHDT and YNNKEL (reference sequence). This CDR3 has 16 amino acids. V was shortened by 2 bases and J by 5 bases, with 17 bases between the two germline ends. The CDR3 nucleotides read TGTGCCAGCAGCCAAATGCTAGCGAGTTCCAGAGATACGCAGTATTTT. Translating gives CASSQMLASSRDTQYF.

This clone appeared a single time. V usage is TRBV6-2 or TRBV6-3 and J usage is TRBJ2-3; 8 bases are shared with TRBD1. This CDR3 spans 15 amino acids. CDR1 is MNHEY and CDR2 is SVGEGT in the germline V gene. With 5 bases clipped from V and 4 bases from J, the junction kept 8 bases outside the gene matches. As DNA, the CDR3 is TGTGCCAGCAGTGACCGGACAGGGTCGGCAGATACGCAGTATTTT. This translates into CASSDRTGSADTQYF.

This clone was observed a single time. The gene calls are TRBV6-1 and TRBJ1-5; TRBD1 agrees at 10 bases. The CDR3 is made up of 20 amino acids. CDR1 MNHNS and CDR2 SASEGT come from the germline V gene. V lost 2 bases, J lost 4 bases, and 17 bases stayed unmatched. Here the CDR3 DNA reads TGTGCCAGCAGTGAATCTGTTATTGGGGACAGGGGCTCTTTTAATCAGCCCCAGCATTTT. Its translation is CASSESVIGDRGSFNQPQHF.

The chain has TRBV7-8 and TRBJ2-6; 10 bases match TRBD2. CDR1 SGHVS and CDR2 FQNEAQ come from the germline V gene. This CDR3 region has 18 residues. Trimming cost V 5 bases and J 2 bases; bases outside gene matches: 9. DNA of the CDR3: TGTGCCAGCAGCACAACCGGGACTAGCGCAACTGGGGCCAACGTCCTGACTTTC. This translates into CASSTTGTSATGANVLTF.

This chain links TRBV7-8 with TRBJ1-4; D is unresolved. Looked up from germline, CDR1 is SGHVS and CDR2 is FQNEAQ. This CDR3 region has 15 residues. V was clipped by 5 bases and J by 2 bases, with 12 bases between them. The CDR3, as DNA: TGTGCCAGCAGCCCCGGTACCCTCACTAATGAAAAACTGTTTTTT. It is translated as CASSPGTLTNEKLFF.

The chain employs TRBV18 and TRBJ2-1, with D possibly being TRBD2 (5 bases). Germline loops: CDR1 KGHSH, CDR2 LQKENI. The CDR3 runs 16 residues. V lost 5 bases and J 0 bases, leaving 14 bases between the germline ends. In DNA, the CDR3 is TGTGCCAGCTCAGGAGCGGAGCCAAGCTCCTACAATGAGCAGTTCTTC. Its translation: CASSGAEPSSYNEQFF.

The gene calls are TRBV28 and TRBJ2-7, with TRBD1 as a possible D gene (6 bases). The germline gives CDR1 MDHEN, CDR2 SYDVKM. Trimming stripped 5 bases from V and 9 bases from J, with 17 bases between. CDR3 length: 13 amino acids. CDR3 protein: CASSTNRVGGQYF. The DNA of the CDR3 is TGTGCCAGCAGTACCAACAGGGTAGGGGGGCAGTACTTC. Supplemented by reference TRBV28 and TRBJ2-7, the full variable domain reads DVKVTQSSRYLVKRTGEKVFLECVQDMDHENMFWYRQDPGLGLRLIYFSYDVKMKEKGDIPEGYSVSREKKERFSLILESASTNQTSMYLCASSTNRVGGQYFGPGTRLTVT.

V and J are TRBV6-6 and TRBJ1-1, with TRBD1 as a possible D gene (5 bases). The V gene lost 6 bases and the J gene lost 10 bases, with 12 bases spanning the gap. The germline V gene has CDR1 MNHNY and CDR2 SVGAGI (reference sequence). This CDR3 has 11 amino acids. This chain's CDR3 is CASRETDTAFF. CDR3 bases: TGTGCCAGCAGGGAGACAGATACAGCTTTCTTT.

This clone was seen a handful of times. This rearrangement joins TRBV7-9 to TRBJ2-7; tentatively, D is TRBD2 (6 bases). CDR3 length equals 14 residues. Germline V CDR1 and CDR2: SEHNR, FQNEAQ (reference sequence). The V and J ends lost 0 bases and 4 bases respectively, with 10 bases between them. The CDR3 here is CASSLAHGGYEQYF. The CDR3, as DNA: TGTGCCAGCAGCTTAGCGCATGGAGGGTACGAGCAGTACTTC.